The T cell receptor (beta chain) described here comes from a study of blood T cell repertoires in COVID-19. Study details: From the United States, Italy and Spain came samples of acute and convalescent COVID-19. PBMCs, B-cell-depleted T cells, or T cells provided the cDNA or gDNA that made up the material.

J gave up 6 bases and V 3 bases, and 5 bases lay outside the gene matches. The CDR3 sequence is 14 residues long. From germline, CDR1 is SGHTA and CDR2 FQGNSA. Per the original data handling: From reference gene primer amplification, estimates of nucleated cell counts were derived. Profiled with immunoSEQ multiplex PCR; TCRdb holds only in-frame clones, not every one. The V and J calls and clone size are taken from that table; D and trimming were inferred from the DNA. This sample has about 81,000 clones, with less than 85% found just once. This clone was observed a handful of times. This sequence was found in a human donor in a cohort sampled during active COVID-19. Sequenced sample: peripheral blood. This chain uses TRBV7-2 with TRBJ1-2; 9 bases are shared with TRBD1. In DNA, the CDR3 is TGTGCCAGCAGCTTGCGGACAGGGGAGAATGGCTACACCTTC. This translates into CASSLRTGENGYTF.